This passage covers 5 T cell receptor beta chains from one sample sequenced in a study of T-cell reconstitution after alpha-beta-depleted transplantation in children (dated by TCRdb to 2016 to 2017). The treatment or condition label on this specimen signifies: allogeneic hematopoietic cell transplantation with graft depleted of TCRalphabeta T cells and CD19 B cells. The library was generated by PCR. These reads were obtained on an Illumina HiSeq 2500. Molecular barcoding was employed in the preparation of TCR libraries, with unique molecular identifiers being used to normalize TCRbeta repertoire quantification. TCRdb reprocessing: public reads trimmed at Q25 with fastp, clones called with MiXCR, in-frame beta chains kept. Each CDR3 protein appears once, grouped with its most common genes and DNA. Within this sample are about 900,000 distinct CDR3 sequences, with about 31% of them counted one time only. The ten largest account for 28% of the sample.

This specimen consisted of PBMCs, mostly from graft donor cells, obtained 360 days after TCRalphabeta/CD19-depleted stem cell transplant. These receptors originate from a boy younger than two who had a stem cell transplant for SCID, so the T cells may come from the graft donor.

CDR3 in amino acids: CASSALSGLAGGSGEQYF. The CDR3 DNA reads TGTGCCAGCAGCGCCCTATCGGGACTAGCGGGCGGTAGCGGCGAGCAGTACTTC. The genes are TRBV11-1 and TRBJ2-7, with 12 bases identical to TRBD2. The CDR3 runs to 18 residues. V trimming: 5 bases; J trimming: 6 bases; junction bases outside the gene matches: 17. Germline V gene sequence: CDR1 SGHAT, CDR2 FQDESV (reference sequence).

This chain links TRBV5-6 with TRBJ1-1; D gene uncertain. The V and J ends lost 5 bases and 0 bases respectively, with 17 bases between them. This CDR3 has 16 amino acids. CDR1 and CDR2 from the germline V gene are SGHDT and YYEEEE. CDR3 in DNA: TGTGCCAGCAGTCGAGCCCATGGGGTCTTGAACACTGAAGCTTTCTTT. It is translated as CASSRAHGVLNTEAFF.

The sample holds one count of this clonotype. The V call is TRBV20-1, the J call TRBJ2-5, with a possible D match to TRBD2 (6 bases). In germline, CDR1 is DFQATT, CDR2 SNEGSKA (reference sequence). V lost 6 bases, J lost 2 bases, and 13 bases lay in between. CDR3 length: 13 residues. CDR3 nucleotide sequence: TGCAGTGCCAATTTAGCGGTACAAGAGACCCAGTACTTC. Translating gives CSANLAVQETQYF.

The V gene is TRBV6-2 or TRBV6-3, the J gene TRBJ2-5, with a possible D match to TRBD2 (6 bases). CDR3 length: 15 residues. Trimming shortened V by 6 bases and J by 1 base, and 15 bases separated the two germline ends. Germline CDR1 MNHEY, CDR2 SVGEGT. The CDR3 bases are TGTGCCAGCAGCTCGTACCGGGGGATCCAAGAGACCCAGTACTTC. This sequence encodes CASSSYRGIQETQYF.

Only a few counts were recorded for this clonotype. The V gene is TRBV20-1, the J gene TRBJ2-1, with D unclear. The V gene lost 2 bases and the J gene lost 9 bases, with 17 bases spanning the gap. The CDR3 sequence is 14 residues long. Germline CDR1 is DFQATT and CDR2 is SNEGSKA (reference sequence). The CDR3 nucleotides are TGCAGTGCTAGACCACAACGCTGGGTTTCTGAGCAGTTCTTC. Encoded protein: CSARPQRWVSEQFF.